This paragraph covers one T cell receptor beta chain sequence. The antigen is undetermined. Library construction involved attaching unique molecular identifiers to individual cDNA molecules, which allowed quantitative, reproducible TCR counting. Each CDR3 protein gets one entry after TCRdb re-called the 5' RACE reads with MiXCR. Of about 120,000 distinct CDR3 sequences listed, roughly 18% are singletons. The sample is drawn from a study of human T cells and chemical hapten exposure. At the level of the study: TCR yield per sample varied, mainly due to pooled library volumes.

From whole blood left unfractionated, total RNA was extracted. Whole-study results and caveats: DPC sensitization produced no change in TCRs with frequency above 1 in 1000.

Looked up from germline, CDR1 is DFQATT and CDR2 is SNEGSKA (reference sequence). There are 14 residues in the CDR3. V was trimmed by 7 bases and J by 0 bases, leaving 16 bases between them. This clonotype was sampled from a human donor in good health. This chain joins TRBV20-1 and TRBJ2-7, with D possibly TRBD2 on 7 matching bases. The CDR3 bases are TGCAGTGTTTCGGGGAGGGACAACTCCTACGAGCAGTACTTC. Translating it yields CSVSGRDNSYEQYF.